The T cell receptor (beta chain) described here comes from a study of CXCR3-negative and CXCR3-positive naive CD8 T cells. Notes on the study in general: TRB CDR3 hydrophobicity was greater in CXCR3-positive naive cells than in CXCR3-negative naive cells.

All TRB cDNA libraries came from 5' RACE performed with UMI labels. From the 5' RACE reads, TCRdb lists one entry per CDR3 protein and no DNA. Here the sample table reports 84,000 or so distinct CDR3 sequences. The CDR3 spans 12 residues. Germline CDR1 reads SGHTA; CDR2 reads FQGTGA. CD45RO-CCR7+CD27+CD95- was the phenotype of naive CD8+ T cells. Details on this clonotype: Its antigen is currently unknown.

This chain links TRBV7-3 with TRBJ2-3; lacking DNA, the TRBD1 call made by TCRdb goes unchecked. Sequences were obtained from naive CXCR3+ CD8+ T cells from blood. Subset of the sample: CD45RO-CCR7+CD27+CD95- naive CD8+ T cells expressing CXCR3 (TNR3+). The clonotype originates from a human donor in good health. Some clones in this sample may be carry-over from other donors' samples. The CDR3 protein is CASSLQGNTQYF.